Listed here is a single T cell receptor (beta chain). Library preparation tagged each individual cDNA molecule with a unique molecular identifier. TCRdb itself ran the reads through MiXCR, one entry per CDR3 protein. This sample carries around 5,300 distinct CDR3 sequences, roughly 53% of them seen once, and the ten largest clones take 3.5% to 4.5%. The entry originates in a study of human T cells and chemical hapten exposure. The CDR3 extends over 14 amino acids. Trimming removed 1 base at V and 3 bases at J, with 7 bases between. Germline CDR1 reads SGHTA; CDR2 reads FQGNSA. Treatment defined: therapeutic diphenylcyclopropenone sensitization with weekly scalp DPC.

The TCR originated in an adult with alopecia areata. Some clones in this sample may be carry-over from other donors' samples. This table probably holds off-target reads from a library built for another chain. The genes are TRBV7-2 and TRBJ2-1; D not resolved. Sequenced material: whole blood, taken before DPC sensitization or 2, 6, or about 24 weeks after (not recorded which). CDR3 sequence: CASSLDTVYNEQFF. Here the CDR3 DNA reads TGTGCCAGCAGCTTAGATACTGTCTACAATGAGCAGTTCTTC.